This is a list of T cell receptor beta chains from one sample in a study of blood T cell repertoires in COVID-19. Produced via immunoSEQ multiplex PCR; TCRdb's table is partial and in-frame only. Of some 120,000 clones in the sample, almost 85% were seen once. Sequenced input: peripheral blood. These receptors were taken from a man aged 70 or older with active or convalescent COVID-19. CDR3s include the opening cysteine and the closing phenylalanine or tryptophan. Fields, in order: J gene, D gene, V gene, clone size, CDR3 length, CDR3 protein, CDR3 DNA. The D gene is left open where the match is weak. Not all rows give a size; the values are once, few, many and, for expanded clones, a class.

J: TRBJ2-3; D: TRBD1; V: TRBV19; size: .; length: 13; CDR3: CASGTGYTDTQYF; DNA: TGTGCCAGTGGGACAGGGTATACAGATACGCAGTATTTT
J: TRBJ2-7; D: .; V: TRBV3-1/TRBV3-2; size: .; length: 13; CDR3: CASSKRTEYEQYF; DNA: TGTGCCAGCAGCAAGCGGACGGAATACGAGCAGTACTTC
J: TRBJ2-2; D: .; V: TRBV5-1; size: .; length: 14; CDR3: CASSLDTGTGELFF; DNA: TGCGCCAGCAGCTTGGACACAGGGACCGGGGAGCTGTTTTTT
J: TRBJ2-1; D: .; V: TRBV9; size: .; length: 14; CDR3: CASSPHTRVDEQFF; DNA: TGTGCCAGCAGCCCGCACACTCGGGTAGATGAGCAGTTCTTC
J: TRBJ2-5; D: TRBD2; V: TRBV7-2; size: .; length: 14; CDR3: CASSLEAGLQTQYF; DNA: TGTGCCAGCAGCTTAGAAGCGGGATTACAGACCCAGTACTTC
J: TRBJ1-5; D: TRBD1; V: TRBV28; size: .; length: 16; CDR3: CASTFGTGVGNQPQHF; DNA: TGTGCCAGCACCTTCGGGACAGGGGTGGGCAATCAGCCCCAGCATTTT
J: TRBJ2-7; D: .; V: TRBV4-3; size: few; length: 16; CDR3: CASSQGLGALSPEQYF; DNA: TGCGCCAGCAGCCAAGGTCTGGGAGCCCTGAGTCCCGAGCAGTACTTC
J: TRBJ2-6; D: TRBD2; V: TRBV27; size: .; length: 18; CDR3: CASSELAGGVSGANVLTF; DNA: TGTGCCAGCAGCGAACTAGCGGGGGGAGTCTCTGGGGCCAACGTCCTGACTTTC
J: TRBJ2-7; D: .; V: TRBV5-8; size: once; length: 15; CDR3: CASSFLDRHSYEQYF; DNA: TGTGCCAGCAGCTTCCTCGACAGACACTCCTACGAGCAGTACTTC
J: TRBJ1-2; D: .; V: TRBV28; size: few; length: 12; CDR3: CASSLGSLGYTF; DNA: TGTGCCAGCAGCCTGGGCAGTTTAGGCTACACCTTC
J: TRBJ2-1; D: TRBD2; V: TRBV9; size: .; length: 13; CDR3: CASSVAGGGEQFF; DNA: TGTGCCAGCAGCGTAGCGGGAGGGGGTGAGCAGTTCTTC
J: TRBJ2-5; D: .; V: TRBV4-2; size: .; length: 15; CDR3: CASSQDLPSGGTQYF; DNA: TGTGCCAGCAGCCAAGATCTGCCAAGCGGTGGGACCCAGTACTTC
J: TRBJ2-6; D: .; V: TRBV11-2; size: .; length: 17; CDR3: CASSPIRGRAWANVLTF; DNA: TGTGCCAGCAGCCCCATCCGGGGGAGAGCCTGGGCCAACGTCCTGACTTTC
J: TRBJ1-5; D: TRBD1; V: TRBV18; size: .; length: 19; CDR3: CASSPPGSGGKTINQPQHF; DNA: TGTGCCAGCTCACCACCAGGTTCAGGGGGCAAGACCATCAATCAGCCCCAGCATTTT
J: TRBJ1-2; D: .; V: TRBV21-1; size: .; length: 14; CDR3: CASRIGTGEGGYTF; DNA: TGTGCCAGCAGAATCGGGACAGGGGAAGGGGGCTACACCTTC
J: TRBJ1-5; D: .; V: TRBV10-1; size: .; length: 16; CDR3: CASSESAGAGNQPQHF; DNA: TGCGCCAGCAGTGAGTCGGCGGGGGCAGGCAATCAGCCCCAGCATTTT
J: TRBJ2-2; D: .; V: TRBV7-8; size: .; length: 14; CDR3: CASSPLANTGELFF; DNA: TGTGCCAGCAGTCCGCTAGCGAACACCGGGGAGCTGTTTTTT
J: TRBJ2-5; D: .; V: TRBV9; size: .; length: 14; CDR3: CASSVATGPEAQYF; DNA: TGTGCCAGCAGCGTAGCTACAGGCCCCGAGGCCCAGTACTTC
J: TRBJ2-5; D: TRBD2; V: TRBV5-4; size: .; length: 15; CDR3: CASSWGGGDQETQYF; DNA: TGTGCCAGCAGTTGGGGTGGGGGGGACCAAGAGACCCAGTACTTC
J: TRBJ2-3; D: .; V: TRBV4-1; size: .; length: 15; CDR3: CASSLRDIGTNTQYF; DNA: TGCGCCAGCAGCCTGAGGGACATAGGCACAAATACGCAGTATTTT